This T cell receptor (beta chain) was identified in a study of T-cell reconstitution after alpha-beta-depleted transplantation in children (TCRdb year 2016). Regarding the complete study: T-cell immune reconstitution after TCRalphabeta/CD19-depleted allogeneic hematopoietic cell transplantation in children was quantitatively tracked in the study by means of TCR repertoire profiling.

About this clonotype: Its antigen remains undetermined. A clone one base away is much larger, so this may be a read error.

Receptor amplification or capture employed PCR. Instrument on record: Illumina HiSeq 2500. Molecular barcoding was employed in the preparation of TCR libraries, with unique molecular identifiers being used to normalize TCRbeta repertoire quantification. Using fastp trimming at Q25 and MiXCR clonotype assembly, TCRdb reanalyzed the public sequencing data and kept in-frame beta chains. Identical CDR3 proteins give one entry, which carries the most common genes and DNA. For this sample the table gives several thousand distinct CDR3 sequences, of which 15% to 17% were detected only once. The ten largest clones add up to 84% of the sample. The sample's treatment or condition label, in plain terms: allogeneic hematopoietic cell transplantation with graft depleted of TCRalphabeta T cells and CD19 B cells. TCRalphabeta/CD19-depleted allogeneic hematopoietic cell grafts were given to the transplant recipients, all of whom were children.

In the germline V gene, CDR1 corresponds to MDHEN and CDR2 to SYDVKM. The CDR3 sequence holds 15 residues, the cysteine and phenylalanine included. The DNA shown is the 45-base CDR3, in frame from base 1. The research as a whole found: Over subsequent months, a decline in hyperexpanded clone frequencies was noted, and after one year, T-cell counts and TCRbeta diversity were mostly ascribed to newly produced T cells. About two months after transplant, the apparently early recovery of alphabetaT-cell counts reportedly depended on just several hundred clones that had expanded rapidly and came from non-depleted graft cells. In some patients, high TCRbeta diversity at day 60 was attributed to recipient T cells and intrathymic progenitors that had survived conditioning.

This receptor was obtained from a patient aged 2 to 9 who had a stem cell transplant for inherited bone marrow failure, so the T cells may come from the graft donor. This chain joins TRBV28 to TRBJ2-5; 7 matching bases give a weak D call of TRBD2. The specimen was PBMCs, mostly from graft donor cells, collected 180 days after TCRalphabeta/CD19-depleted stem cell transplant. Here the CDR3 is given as CASSLSGTLQETQHF. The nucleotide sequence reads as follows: TGTGCCAGCAGTTTGAGCGGGACACTCCAAGAGACCCAGCACTTC.